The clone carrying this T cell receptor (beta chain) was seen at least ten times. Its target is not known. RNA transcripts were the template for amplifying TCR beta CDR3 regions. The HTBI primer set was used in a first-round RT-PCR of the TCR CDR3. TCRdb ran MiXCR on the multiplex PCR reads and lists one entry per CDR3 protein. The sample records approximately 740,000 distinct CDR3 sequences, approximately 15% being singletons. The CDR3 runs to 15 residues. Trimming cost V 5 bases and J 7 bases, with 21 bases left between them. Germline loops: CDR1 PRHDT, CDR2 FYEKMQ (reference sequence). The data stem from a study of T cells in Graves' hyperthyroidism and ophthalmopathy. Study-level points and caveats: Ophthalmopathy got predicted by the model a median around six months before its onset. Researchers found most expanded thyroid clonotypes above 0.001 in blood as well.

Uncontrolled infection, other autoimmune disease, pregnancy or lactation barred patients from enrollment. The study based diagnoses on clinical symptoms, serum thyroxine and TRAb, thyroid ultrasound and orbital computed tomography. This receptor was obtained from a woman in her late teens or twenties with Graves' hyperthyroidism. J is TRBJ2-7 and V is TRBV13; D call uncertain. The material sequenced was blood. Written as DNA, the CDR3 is TGTGCCAGCAGCCCTACCTCCCCGGTAGGTCAGGAGCAGTACTTC. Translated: CASSPTSPVGQEQYF.